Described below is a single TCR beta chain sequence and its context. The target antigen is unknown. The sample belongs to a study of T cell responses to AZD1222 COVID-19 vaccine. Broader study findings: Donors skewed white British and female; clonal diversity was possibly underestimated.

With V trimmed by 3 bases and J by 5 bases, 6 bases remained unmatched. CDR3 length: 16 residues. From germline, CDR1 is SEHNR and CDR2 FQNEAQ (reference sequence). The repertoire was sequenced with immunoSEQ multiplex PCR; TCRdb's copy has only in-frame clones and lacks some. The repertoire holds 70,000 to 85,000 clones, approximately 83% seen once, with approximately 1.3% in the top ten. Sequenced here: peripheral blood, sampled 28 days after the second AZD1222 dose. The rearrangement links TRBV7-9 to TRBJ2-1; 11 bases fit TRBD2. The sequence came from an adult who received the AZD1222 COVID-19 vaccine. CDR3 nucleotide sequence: TGTGCCAGCAGCTTCGGCCTAGCGGGAGGTCACAATGAGCAGTTCTTC. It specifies CASSFGLAGGHNEQFF.